This TCR beta chain was captured by sequencing in a study of blood T cell repertoires in COVID-19. Profiling relied on immunoSEQ multiplex PCR, and the TCRdb table lists in-frame clones only, not all of them. The top ten clones hold around 0.93% of a sample with some 300,000 clones, 90% of them seen once. This CDR3 contains 11 residues. V was shortened by 6 bases and J by 1 base, with 6 bases between the two germline ends. CDR1 DFQATT and CDR2 SNEGSKA come from the germline V gene (reference sequence). The specimen was peripheral blood. This TCR derives from a woman between 40 and 55 years old with COVID-19, enrolled during active disease. This sequence joins TRBV20-1 and TRBJ1-2, with unresolved D. DNA of the CDR3: TGCAGTGCCCCAGATAACTATGGCTACACCTTC. It is translated as CSAPDNYGYTF.